These T cell receptor beta chains were read from a single sample in a study of blood T cell repertoires in COVID-19. Clones were read by immunoSEQ multiplex PCR, and TCRdb kept only the in-frame ones, dropping some. The sample gives tens of thousands of clones, around 74% of which show up once; approximately 30% is in the top ten. Source material: peripheral blood. These receptors were collected from a woman older than 75 with acute or convalescent COVID-19. Both conserved end residues are part of each CDR3. A D gene is named only where the DNA matches it firmly. Clone size is given for some rows only: seen once, a few or many times, or a class if the clone is expanded.

TRBV19	TRBD2	TRBJ2-1	NA	TGTGCCAGTGGGCTAGCGGGAGGGCCGAATGAGCAGTTCTTC	CASGLAGGPNEQFF
TRBV29-1	TRBD2	TRBJ2-7	NA	TGCAGCGTGGCGGTTAGCGGGAGGCGATACGAGCAGTACTTC	CSVAVSGRRYEQYF
TRBV7-9	NA	TRBJ1-1	NA	TGTGCCAGCAGCTTGGACACATACACTGAAGCTTTCTTT	CASSLDTYTEAFF
TRBV30	TRBD2	TRBJ2-1	NA	TGTGCCTGGCCCAAACTAGCGGGAACAAATGAGCAGTTCTTC	CAWPKLAGTNEQFF
TRBV5-4	TRBD1	TRBJ2-7	NA	TGTGCCAGCAGCTTTGGGACAGCGTACGAGCAGTACTTC	CASSFGTAYEQYF
TRBV2	NA	TRBJ1-5	many	TGTGCCAGCAGTGGCGGGGGGGCCAATCAGCCCCAGCATTTT	CASSGGGANQPQHF
TRBV19	TRBD1	TRBJ1-5	NA	TGTGCCAGTAGGGACAGGCCGTATAGCAATCAGCCCCAGCATTTT	CASRDRPYSNQPQHF
TRBV6-5	NA	TRBJ1-5	NA	TGTGCCAGCATGCTCACAGTCAATCAGCCCCAGCATTTT	CASMLTVNQPQHF
TRBV7-2	NA	TRBJ2-1	NA	TGTGCCAGCAGCTCCTTTGTACGGGGCAATGAGCAGTTCTTC	CASSSFVRGNEQFF
TRBV6-1	TRBD1	TRBJ1-5	NA	TGTGCCAGCAGTGTGGTCAGGACAGGGAATAGTCAGCCCCAGCATTTT	CASSVVRTGNSQPQHF
TRBV7-2	TRBD2	TRBJ2-7	NA	TGTGCCAGCAGCTTGCCTAGCGGGAGGGCCGTTCGGTCCTACGAGCAGTACTTC	CASSLPSGRAVRSYEQYF
TRBV7-2	NA	TRBJ1-2	NA	TGTGCCAGCACCCCTTTGGAGGGGCTGGGGGGCTACACCTTC	CASTPLEGLGGYTF
TRBV27	NA	TRBJ2-2	many	TGTGCCAGCAGCCTCCAGACTGGGAACACCGGGGAGCTGTTTTTT	CASSLQTGNTGELFF
TRBV29-1	NA	TRBJ2-5	NA	TGCAGCGTTGAAGGAGTCAGGGAAGAGACCCAGTACTTC	CSVEGVREETQYF
TRBV19	TRBD1	TRBJ2-7	many	TGTGCCAGTAGTCGTCGGCAGGGGGTCAGCGAGCAGTACTTC	CASSRRQGVSEQYF
TRBV6-2/TRBV6-3	NA	TRBJ2-7	NA	TGTGCCAGCCGCCAATCCTCCGCCTACGAGCAGTACTTC	CASRQSSAYEQYF
TRBV7-9	NA	TRBJ2-3	NA	TGTGCCAGCAGCTTAAGCCGTGATACGCAGTATTTT	CASSLSRDTQYF
TRBV25-1	NA	TRBJ2-1	many	TGTGCCAGCAGTGACGGACTAACCGACAACAATGAGCAGTTCTTC	CASSDGLTDNNEQFF